These 6 T cell receptor beta chains came from one sample sequenced in a study of cytomegalovirus exposure and HLA in healthy donors. Vbeta (60) and Jbeta (13) primers were used in the PCR. Generated by immunoSEQ multiplex PCR, the TCRdb table keeps only in-frame clones and is missing some. The data show more than 150,000 clones, 80% to 90% seen once. The sample was PBMCs. The receptors originated from a man between 18 and 35 years old in good health and CMV-seropositive.

The gene calls are TRBV27 and TRBJ1-6; 8 positions match TRBD1. Germline trimming cut 3 bases from V and 9 bases from J; bases unmatched to any gene: 4. This CDR3 region has 14 residues. CDR1 is MNHEY, CDR2 SMNVEV, per germline (reference sequence). This chain's CDR3 is CASSFTGGGSPLHF. The CDR3 DNA follows: TGTGCCAGCAGTTTCACAGGGGGAGGTTCACCCCTCCACTTT.

This clone has a handful of counts. A read error may produce the germline difference seen at one junction end. The chain is built from TRBV10-3 and TRBJ2-3, with TRBD2 matching over 9 bases. The germline V gene has CDR1 ENHRY and CDR2 SYGVKD. The CDR3 totals 15 residues. CDR3 bases: TGTGCCAGCAGTGAAGAGTCTAGCGGGGCGGATACGCAGTATTTT. This sequence encodes CASSEESSGADTQYF.

J is TRBJ2-6 and V is TRBV10-1; 9 positions match TRBD1. J gave up 1 base and V 3 bases, and 4 bases lay outside the gene matches. The length of the CDR3 is 17 residues. Per germline, CDR1 WNHNN and CDR2 SYGVQD (reference sequence). CDR3 sequence: CASSDGQGLSGANVLTF. The CDR3 region has the DNA TGCGCCAGCAGTGATGGACAGGGGCTATCTGGGGCCAACGTCCTGACTTTC.

V is TRBV30 and J is TRBJ1-2; TRBD1 might be the D (6 bases). The V gene lost 5 bases and the J gene lost 5 bases, with 27 bases spanning the gap. This CDR3 region has 17 residues. Germline V CDR1 and CDR2: GTSNPN, SVGIG (reference sequence). In DNA form, the CDR3 reads TGTGCCTGGGTAATACCGGGACAAAAAAAGTATTCATATGGCTACACCTTC. Translating gives CAWVIPGQKKYSYGYTF.

The table lists this clone with a few counts. This chain uses TRBV10-3 with TRBJ2-7; TRBD1 matches 7 bases. The trim removed 5 bases at V and 6 bases at J, leaving 4 bases unmatched. The CDR3 is made up of 12 amino acids. Germline V gene sequence: CDR1 ENHRY, CDR2 SYGVKD. The CDR3 here is CAISKDRFEQYF. CDR3 in DNA: TGTGCCATCAGTAAGGACAGGTTCGAGCAGTACTTC.

The chain joins TRBV7-2 to TRBJ2-7, with 13 bases identical to TRBD2. Unmatched junction bases numbered 1, after V lost 3 bases and J lost 2 bases. CDR3 length: 15 residues. Germline CDR1 reads SGHTA; CDR2 reads FQGNSA. The CDR3: CASSFGLAGAYEQYF. Here the CDR3 DNA reads TGTGCCAGCAGCTTCGGACTAGCGGGGGCCTACGAGCAGTACTTC.